What follows are 14 T cell receptor beta chains derived from one specimen sequenced in a study of T cells after yellow fever vaccination. TCRdb re-derived calls from the 5' RACE reads in MiXCR, one entry per CDR3 protein. Of 100,000 to 150,000 distinct CDR3 sequences in the sample, 7.4% were seen once. Sample: CD4+ T cells sorted from PBMCs, taken more than 8 days after the first yellow fever vaccination. The receptors come from a man aged 18 to 30 who received the YFV17D yellow fever vaccine.

This clonotype has ten or more counts. The chain has TRBV7-2 and TRBJ2-5, with D perhaps being TRBD1 or TRBD2 (5 bases each). CDR1 is SGHTA and CDR2 is FQGNSA in the germline V gene. The CDR3 length is 15 residues. Trimming took off 5 bases at V and 2 bases at J, with 15 bases between the two ends. Here the CDR3 DNA reads TGTGCCAGCAGCCTTATGAGGGGCCCACAAGAGACCCAGTACTTC. Its translation: CASSLMRGPQETQYF.

This clonotype was counted at least ten times. V is TRBV7-3 and J is TRBJ2-3; 14 bases map to TRBD2. This CDR3 has 18 residues. Germline values: CDR1 SGHTA, CDR2 FQGTGA. V dropped 4 bases and J dropped 2; count of bases not matched to a gene: 8. For the CDR3, the DNA is TGTGCCAGCAGCTCCCAACCGGGACTAGCGGGAGTCACAGATACGCAGTATTTT. This gives the protein CASSSQPGLAGVTDTQYF.

This clonotype was counted at least ten times. This chain joins TRBV7-8 and TRBJ2-7; tentative D call: TRBD2 (6 bases). Germline V gene data show CDR1 as SGHVS and CDR2 as FQNEAQ. CDR3 length: 13 residues. Trimming removed 5 bases at V and 4 bases at J, with 12 bases between. CDR3 sequence: CASSHGTLYEQYV. The CDR3, as DNA: TGTGCCAGCAGCCACGGGACTTTATACGAGCAGTACGTC.

This clonotype was found many times. The chain uses TRBV6-4 and TRBJ2-3; 11 bases are shared with TRBD2. The trim removed 0 bases at V and 4 bases at J, leaving 0 bases unmatched. The germline gives CDR1 MRHNA, CDR2 SNTAGT. This CDR3 comprises 15 residues. The CDR3 sequence: CASSDSSGGADTQYF. Written as DNA, the CDR3 is TGTGCCAGCAGTGACTCTAGCGGGGGGGCAGATACGCAGTATTTT.

A word on this clonotype: This sequence may be a read error, since a much larger clone differs from it by one base. The chain carries TRBV11-2 and TRBJ2-5; 8 bases map to TRBD2. Trimming took 5 bases from V and 5 from J; bases not matched to a gene: 19. From germline, CDR1 is SGHAT and CDR2 FQNNGV. This CDR3 has 18 residues. CDR3 residues: CASSMRPSRGGFSETQYF. The CDR3 DNA sequence: TGTGCCAGCAGCATGCGACCGTCTCGCGGGGGGTTCAGTGAGACCCAGTACTTC. Full variable domain (outside the CDR3, taken from reference TRBV11-2 and TRBJ2-5): EAGVAQSPRYKIIEKRQSVAFWCNPISGHATLYWYQQILGQGPKLLIQFQNNGVVDDSQLPKDRFSAERLKGVDSTLKIQPAKLEDSAVYLCASSMRPSRGGFSETQYFGPGTRLLVL.

This clonotype was detected a few times. The chain couples TRBV5-1 to TRBJ1-6, with D possibly TRBD1 on 6 matching bases. Trimming took off 0 bases at V and 6 bases at J, with 7 bases between the two ends. The CDR3 runs to 14 residues. Germline loops: CDR1 SGHRS, CDR2 YFSETQ. Written as DNA, the CDR3 is TGCGCCAGCAGCTTGGGACAGGTTAATTCACCCCTCCACTTT. Its protein product is CASSLGQVNSPLHF.

This clonotype has a count of ten or more. V is TRBV21-1 and J is TRBJ2-7; the listed D gene, TRBD1, was not tested against the DNA. TRBV21-1 constitutes a pseudogene. The CDR3 is made up of 16 amino acids. DNA for the CDR3: TGTGCCAGCAGCATTGGGACAGGGAAGAGGTACTACGAGCAGTACTTC. Encoded protein: CASSIGTGKRYYEQYF.

This clonotype has ten or more counts. The chain carries TRBV5-6 and TRBJ2-4, with 8 bases that match TRBD2. The V segment lost 1 base and the J segment 8 bases; nucleotides outside the gene matches: 11. Looked up from germline, CDR1 is SGHDT and CDR2 is YYEEEE. The CDR3 covers 16 residues. The CDR3 sequence: CASSLRSGGLKDIQYF. The CDR3 DNA reads as TGTGCCAGCAGCTTGAGGAGCGGGGGCCTCAAGGACATTCAGTACTTC.

This clonotype was found many times. The gene calls are TRBV12-3 or TRBV12-4 and TRBJ1-5; D call uncertain. With 3 bases removed from V and 6 bases from J, the gap between germline ends came to 12 bases. This CDR3 spans 14 amino acids. In nucleotides, the CDR3 is TGTGCCAGCAGTTTGGAGACACCGGTTCAGCCCCAGCATTTT. This encodes CASSLETPVQPQHF.

This clonotype was counted at least ten times. V is TRBV10-1 and J is TRBJ2-3; D perhaps matches TRBD1 (5 bases). This CDR3 contains 16 residues. CDR1 is WNHNN and CDR2 is SYGVQD in the germline V gene (reference sequence). V was cut by 3 bases and J by 0 bases, with 13 bases left in between. CDR3 in DNA: TGCGCCAGCAGTGACGGCGACAGCCCTAGCACAGATACGCAGTATTTT. As protein: CASSDGDSPSTDTQYF.

This clonotype was observed many times. The chain couples TRBV15 to TRBJ1-2; D is uncertain. This CDR3 spans 12 amino acids. Deletions cut 5 bases from V and 4 bases from J, with 8 bases between. Per the germline V gene, CDR1 is LNHNV and CDR2 is YYDKDF (reference sequence). The CDR3 is CATSLTGYGYTF. The CDR3 region has the DNA TGTGCCACCAGCCTGACGGGCTATGGCTACACCTTC.

This clonotype was seen repeatedly, ten times or more. The rearrangement uses TRBV19 and TRBJ1-5, with unresolved D. Trimming removed 2 bases at V and 0 bases at J, with 8 bases between. The CDR3 is 15 residues long. Per the germline V gene, CDR1 is LNHDA and CDR2 is SQIVND (reference sequence). CDR3 in amino acids: CASSITAHSNQPQHF. The CDR3 DNA reads TGTGCCAGTAGTATAACAGCGCATAGCAATCAGCCCCAGCATTTT.

In regard to this clonotype: One end of the junction fails to match germline, which may point to a read error. The chain couples TRBV7-2 to TRBJ2-4; 9 bases line up with TRBD1. Germline V gene sequence: CDR1 SGHTA, CDR2 FQGNSA. CDR3 length: 13 amino acids. The CDR3 region has the DNA TGTTCCAGCAGCCCGGGACAGGGAAACATTCAGTACTTC. Amino acid sequence: CSSSPGQGNIQYF.

Ten or more counts support this clonotype. The rearrangement joins TRBV7-3 to TRBJ2-5, with D unresolved. CDR3 length equals 14 residues. CDR1 and CDR2 from the germline V gene are SGHTA and FQGTGA. The V gene lost 3 bases and the J gene lost 1 base, with 9 bases spanning the gap. The CDR3 DNA follows: TGTGCCAGCAGCTTTAACGGCGGCCAAGAGACCCAGTACTTC. Translating it yields CASSFNGGQETQYF.